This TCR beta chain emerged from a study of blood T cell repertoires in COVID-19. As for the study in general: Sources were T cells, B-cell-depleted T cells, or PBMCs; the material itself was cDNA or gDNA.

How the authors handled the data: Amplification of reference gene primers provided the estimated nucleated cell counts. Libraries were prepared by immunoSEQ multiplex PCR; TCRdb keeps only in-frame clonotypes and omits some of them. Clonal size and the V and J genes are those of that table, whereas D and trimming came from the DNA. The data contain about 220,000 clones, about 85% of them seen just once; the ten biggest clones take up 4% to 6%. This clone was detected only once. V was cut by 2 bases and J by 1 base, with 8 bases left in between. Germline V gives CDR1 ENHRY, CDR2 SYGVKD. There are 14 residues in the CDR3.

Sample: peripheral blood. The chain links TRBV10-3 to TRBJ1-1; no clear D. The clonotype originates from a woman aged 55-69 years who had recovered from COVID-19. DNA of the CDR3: TGTGCCATCAGTGAGCGGGGATCGAACACTGAAGCTTTCTTT. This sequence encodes CAISERGSNTEAFF.